The 22 T cell receptor beta chains reported below all come from one sample, sequenced in a study of cytomegalovirus exposure and HLA in healthy donors. PCR was performed using 60 Vbeta and 13 Jbeta primers. Data came from immunoSEQ multiplex PCR; TCRdb stores just in-frame clones and leaves some out. In all, the sample yields fewer than 150,000 clones. Material: PBMCs. These receptors all stem from a man aged 35 to 55 in good health and CMV-seronegative.

The J gene is TRBJ2-1, the V gene TRBV10-2, with 16 bases that match TRBD2. V trimming: 8 bases; J trimming: 2 bases; junction bases outside the gene matches: 3. This CDR3 comprises 16 residues. Germline loops: CDR1 WSHSY, CDR2 SAAADI. The CDR3 loop reads CASSGTSGGAYNEQFF. DNA of the CDR3: TGCGCCAGCTCCGGGACTAGCGGGGGGGCCTACAATGAGCAGTTCTTC.

The CDR3 sequence: CASSQGFDRGNYNSPLHF. CDR3 nucleotides: TGCGCCAGCAGCCAAGGGTTTGACAGGGGCAATTATAATTCACCCCTCCACTTT. V is TRBV4-3 and J is TRBJ1-6, with 8 bases that match TRBD1. The CDR3 has 18 amino acids. Germline-derived CDR1 and CDR2 are LGHNA and YSLEER. Trimming at V came to 1 base and at J to 4 bases, leaving 9 bases not matched to a gene.

The CDR3 coding sequence is TGTGCCAGCAGCTTAGGCAGGGGCGCATGGAACACTGAAGCTTTCTTT. Protein: CASSLGRGAWNTEAFF. The chain combines TRBV7-2 with TRBJ1-1, with TRBD1 as a possible D gene (6 bases). Germline V gene data show CDR1 as SGHTA and CDR2 as FQGNSA. V dropped 1 base and J dropped 1 base, with 13 bases sitting between them. CDR3 size: 16 residues.

The CDR3 is CASTLDRRLNEKLFF. In nucleotides, the CDR3 is TGTGCCAGCACTCTGGACAGGCGCCTTAATGAAAAACTGTTTTTT. The gene calls are TRBV2 and TRBJ1-4; TRBD1 matches at 7 bases. The germline V gene encodes CDR1 SNHLY and CDR2 FYNNEI. The CDR3 runs to 15 residues. The V segment lost 7 bases and the J segment 4 bases; nucleotides outside the gene matches: 9.

This sequence joins TRBV5-1 and TRBJ2-2, with TRBD1 identical over 7 bases. V trimming: 4 bases; J trimming: 6 bases; junction bases outside the gene matches: 9. CDR1 and CDR2 from the germline V gene are SGHRS and YFSETQ. This CDR3 is built from 15 residues. The CDR3 loop is CASSKGSTGSGELFF. The CDR3 coding sequence is TGCGCCAGCAGCAAAGGATCGACAGGGTCCGGGGAGCTGTTTTTT.

The chain uses TRBV4-1 and TRBJ1-4, with D perhaps TRBD1 (6 bases). Germline CDR1 is MGHRA and CDR2 is YSYEKL. The CDR3 is made up of 12 amino acids. V lost 5 bases to trimming and J lost 8 bases, with 9 bases between them. CDR3 DNA sequence: TGCGCCAGCAGCGCTGACAGGGAAAAACTGTTTTTT. Translated, it gives CASSADREKLFF.

The chain links TRBV6-5 to TRBJ1-3; D may be TRBD1 (6 bases). The CDR3 is 14 amino acids. V was shortened by 4 bases and J by 3 bases, with 10 bases between the two germline ends. Germline V gene data show CDR1 as MNHEY and CDR2 as SVGAGI. This chain's CDR3 is CASSSPGDGNTIYF. In nucleotides, the CDR3 is TGTGCCAGCAGTTCCCCAGGGGATGGAAACACCATATATTTT.

The chain has TRBV6-5 and TRBJ1-5, with 7 bases identical to TRBD1. The CDR3 extends over 15 amino acids. J gave up 6 bases and V 8 bases, and 13 bases lay outside the gene matches. Per the germline V gene, CDR1 is MNHEY and CDR2 is SVGAGI. The CDR3, as DNA: TGTGCCAGCGGTGTTGACAGGGAAAAACTTCAGCCCCAGCATTTT. Translated: CASGVDREKLQPQHF.

The rearrangement joins TRBV18 to TRBJ1-1; 7 bases align to TRBD1. The V segment lost 4 bases and the J segment 1 base; nucleotides outside the gene matches: 6. The germline V gene encodes CDR1 KGHSH and CDR2 LQKENI. This CDR3 is 15 amino acids long. The CDR3 nucleotides read TGTGCCAGCTCACTGACGAGGACAGGGAACACTGAAGCTTTCTTT. This sequence encodes CASSLTRTGNTEAFF.

The J gene is TRBJ2-5, the V gene TRBV5-1; unclear D gene. The germline V gene encodes CDR1 SGHRS and CDR2 YFSETQ. This CDR3 is 14 amino acids long. The V gene lost 2 bases and the J gene lost 2 bases, with 10 bases spanning the gap. Here the CDR3 DNA reads TGCGCCAGCAGCTTTAATAGAAGACAAGAGACCCAGTACTTC. This encodes CASSFNRRQETQYF.

The chain joins TRBV19 to TRBJ1-5; possible D gene TRBD1, 6 bases. V dropped 6 bases and J dropped 7 bases, with 13 bases sitting between them. This CDR3 has 13 residues. The germline V gene has CDR1 LNHDA and CDR2 SQIVND (reference sequence). In nucleotides, the CDR3 is TGTGCCAGTAGCCGGACAGAAGACCAGCCCCAGCATTTT. Protein: CASSRTEDQPQHF. The full variable domain, completed using reference TRBV19 and TRBJ1-5, is DGGITQSPKYLFRKEGQNVTLSCEQNLNHDAMYWYRQDPGQGLRLIYYSQIVNDFQKGDIAEGYSVSREKKESFPLTVTSAQKNPTAFYLCASSRTEDQPQHFGDGTRLSIL.

As for this clone: This sample includes further DNA sequences coding for the same CDR3. CDR3 DNA: TGTGCCACCAGCAGAGATCGGGGGGAGCTGTTTTTT. Translating gives CATSRDRGELFF. The chain is built from TRBV15 and TRBJ2-2; no reliable D call. V dropped 0 bases and J dropped 8 bases, with 4 bases sitting between them. Germline V lookup: CDR1 LNHNV, CDR2 YYDKDF (reference sequence). CDR3 length equals 12 residues.

The rearrangement links TRBV4-2 to TRBJ2-1; 10 bases align to TRBD1. CDR3 length: 16 amino acids. The junction had 11 bases not matched to a gene; V was cut back by 4 bases and J by 8 bases. CDR1 and CDR2 (germline): LGHNA, YNFKEQ. The CDR3 region has the DNA TGTGCCAGCAGCCGTCTGGGACAGGGGATCTCGGATGAGCAGTTCTTC. Protein product: CASSRLGQGISDEQFF.

The genes are TRBV5-1 and TRBJ1-4; 8 nucleotides line up with TRBD1. J was trimmed by 2 bases and V by 5 bases; bases with no gene match: 8. The CDR3 covers 16 residues. Germline CDR1 and CDR2: SGHRS and YFSETQ. CDR3: CASSPGGAITNEKLFF. The CDR3 coding sequence is TGCGCCAGCAGTCCAGGGGGCGCGATCACTAATGAAAAACTGTTTTTT.

This chain joins TRBV28 and TRBJ2-5, with 8 nucleotides matching TRBD2. The V gene end was trimmed by 3 bases and the J gene end by 2 bases; junction bases not matched to a gene: 5. The CDR3 length is 15 residues. Germline V gene lookup returns CDR1 MDHEN and CDR2 SYDVKM. CDR3 residues: CASSFGGGRQETQYF. Written as DNA, the CDR3 is TGTGCCAGCAGTTTTGGAGGCGGGAGGCAAGAGACCCAGTACTTC.

The chain joins TRBV7-3 to TRBJ2-2; D gene uncertain. This CDR3 is built from 16 residues. Per germline, CDR1 SGHTA and CDR2 FQGTGA. The V end was cut by 2 bases, the J end by 4 bases, with 14 bases between. For the CDR3, the DNA is TGTGCCAGCAGCTTATTTAGGTCAGCAGGCACCGGGGAGCTGTTTTTT. Its protein product is CASSLFRSAGTGELFF.

Note on this clone: Germline and junction disagree at one end, which may indicate a read error. The chain links TRBV20-1 to TRBJ2-7, with 8 bases aligning to TRBD1. The CDR3 has 10 residues. The germline CDR1 and CDR2 sequences are DFQATT and SNEGSKA (reference sequence). CDR3 DNA sequence: TGCAGTGCTCCTAACAGGGGGGCCTCTTTC. Translated: CSAPNRGASF.

The genes are TRBV5-1 and TRBJ2-7; maybe TRBD1 (5 bases). The germline V and J ends were trimmed by 2 bases and 0 bases, with 9 bases remaining between them. The germline V gene encodes CDR1 SGHRS and CDR2 YFSETQ. This CDR3 spans 14 amino acids. The CDR3 DNA sequence: TGCGCCAGCAGCTTACCAGGGTCCTCCTACGAGCAGTACTTC. The encoded protein is CASSLPGSSYEQYF.

The V gene is TRBV6-5, the J gene TRBJ1-1; TRBD1 matches at 8 bases. Germline assignment: CDR1 MNHEY and CDR2 SVGAGI. The CDR3 has 14 residues. V was pared by 6 bases and J by 5 bases, with 8 bases of the junction left unmatched. CDR3: CASSRGQGHTEAFF. The CDR3, as DNA: TGTGCCAGCAGCCGAGGACAGGGACATACTGAAGCTTTCTTT.

This chain links TRBV11-2 with TRBJ1-4, with a weak D call TRBD1 (6 bases). The V gene lost 1 base and the J gene lost 7 bases, with 16 bases spanning the gap. CDR3 length: 16 residues. Looked up from germline, CDR1 is SGHAT and CDR2 is FQNNGV. The chain's CDR3 is CASSLVFRQGSEKLFF. The CDR3 nucleotides read TGTGCCAGCAGCTTAGTTTTCCGGCAGGGGAGTGAAAAACTGTTTTTT.

This chain uses TRBV9 with TRBJ1-6; D is unclear. V lost 0 bases and J 9 bases, leaving 7 bases between the germline ends. CDR1 and CDR2 (germline): SGDLS, YYNGEE. This CDR3 comprises 13 residues. The CDR3 region is CASSVDERSPLHF. The CDR3 bases are TGTGCCAGCAGCGTAGATGAGCGTTCACCCCTCCACTTT.

The chain couples TRBV7-8 to TRBJ2-7; TRBD2 agrees at 7 bases. There are 13 residues in the CDR3. CDR1 is SGHVS and CDR2 is FQNEAQ in the germline V gene. V gave up 3 bases and J gave up 9 bases; unmatched junction bases: 8. CDR3 loop: CASSFESSSGQYF. DNA for the CDR3: TGTGCCAGCAGCTTCGAGTCTTCTAGCGGGCAGTACTTC.